The present T cell receptor (beta chain) was sequenced within a study of control samples from healthy donors and cancer patients. Profiling relied on immunoSEQ multiplex PCR, and the TCRdb table lists in-frame clones only, not all of them. The sample contains around 120,000 clones, 80% to 90% of which appear only once. Germline CDR1 is SGDLS and CDR2 is YYNGEE. Trimming pared 4 bases from V and 0 bases from J, leaving 13 bases between. The CDR3 extends over 16 amino acids. This chain joins TRBV9 and TRBJ1-4; D is possibly TRBD1 (5 bases). This TCR derives from a woman aged 45 to 65 with colorectal cancer. What was sequenced was PBMCs. For the CDR3, the DNA is TGTGCCAGCAGCCTAGGGACCGAATCAACTAATGAAAAACTGTTTTTT. Protein sequence: CASSLGTESTNEKLFF.